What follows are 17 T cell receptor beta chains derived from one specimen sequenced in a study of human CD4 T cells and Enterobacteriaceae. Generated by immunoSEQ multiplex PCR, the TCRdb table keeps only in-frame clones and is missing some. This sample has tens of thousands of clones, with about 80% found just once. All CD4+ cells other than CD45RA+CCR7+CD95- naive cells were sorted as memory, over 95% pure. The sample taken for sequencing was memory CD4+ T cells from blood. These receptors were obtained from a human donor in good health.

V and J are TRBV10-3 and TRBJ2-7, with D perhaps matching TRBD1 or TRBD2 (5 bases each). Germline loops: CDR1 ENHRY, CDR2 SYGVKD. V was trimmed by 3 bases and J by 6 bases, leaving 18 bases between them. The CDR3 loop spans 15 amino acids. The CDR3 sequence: CAISEYHAQGPEQYF. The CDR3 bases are TGTGCCATCAGTGAATATCACGCCCAGGGACCCGAGCAGTACTTC.

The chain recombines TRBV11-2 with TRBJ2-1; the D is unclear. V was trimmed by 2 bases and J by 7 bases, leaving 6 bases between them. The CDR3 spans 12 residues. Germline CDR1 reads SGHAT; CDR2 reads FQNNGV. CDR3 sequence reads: CASSLWRNEQFF. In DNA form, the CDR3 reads TGTGCCAGCAGCTTATGGCGGAATGAGCAGTTCTTC.

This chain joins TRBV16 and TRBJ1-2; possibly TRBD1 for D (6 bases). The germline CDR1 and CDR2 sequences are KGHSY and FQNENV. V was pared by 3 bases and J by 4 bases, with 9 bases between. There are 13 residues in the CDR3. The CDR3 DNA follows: TGTGCCAGCAGCCACAGGGGAGGCTATGGCTACACCTTC. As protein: CASSHRGGYGYTF.

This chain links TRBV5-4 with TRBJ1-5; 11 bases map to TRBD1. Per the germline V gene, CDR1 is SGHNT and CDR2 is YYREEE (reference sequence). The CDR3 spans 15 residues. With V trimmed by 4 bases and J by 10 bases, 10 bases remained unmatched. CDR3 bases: TGTGCCAGCAGCCCGGGGACAGGGGGAACAGGTCCCCAGCATTTT. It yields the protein CASSPGTGGTGPQHF.

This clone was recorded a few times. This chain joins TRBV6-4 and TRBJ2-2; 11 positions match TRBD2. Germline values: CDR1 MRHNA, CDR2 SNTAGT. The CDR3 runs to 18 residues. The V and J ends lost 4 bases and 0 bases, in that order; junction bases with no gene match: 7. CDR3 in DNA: TGTGCCAGCAGTGCTAATGGGGGACTAGCGGCGAACACCGGGGAGCTGTTTTTT. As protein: CASSANGGLAANTGELFF.

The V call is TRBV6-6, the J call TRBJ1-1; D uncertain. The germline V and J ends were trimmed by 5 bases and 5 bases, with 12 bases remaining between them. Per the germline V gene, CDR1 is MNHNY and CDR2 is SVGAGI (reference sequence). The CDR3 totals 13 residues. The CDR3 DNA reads TGTGCCAGCAGTAGGGCCCTAGGGACTGAAGCTTTCTTT. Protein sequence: CASSRALGTEAFF.

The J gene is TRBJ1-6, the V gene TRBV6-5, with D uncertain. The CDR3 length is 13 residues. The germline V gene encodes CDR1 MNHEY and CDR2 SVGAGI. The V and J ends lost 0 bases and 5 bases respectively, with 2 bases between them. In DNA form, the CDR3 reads TGTGCCAGCAGTTACTCGAATAATTCACCCCTCCACTTT. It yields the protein CASSYSNNSPLHF.

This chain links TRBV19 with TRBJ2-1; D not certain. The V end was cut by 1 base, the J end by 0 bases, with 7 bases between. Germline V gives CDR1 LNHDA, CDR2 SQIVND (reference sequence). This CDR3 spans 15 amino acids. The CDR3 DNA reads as TGTGCCAGTAGTATAGCTTTAGTCTCCTACAATGAGCAGTTCTTC. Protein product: CASSIALVSYNEQFF.

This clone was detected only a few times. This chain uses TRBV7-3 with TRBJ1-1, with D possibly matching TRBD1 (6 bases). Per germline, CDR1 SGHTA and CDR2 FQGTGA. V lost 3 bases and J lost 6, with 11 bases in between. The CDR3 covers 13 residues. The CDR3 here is CASSFRGASEAFF. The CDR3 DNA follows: TGTGCCAGCAGCTTCAGGGGTGCCTCTGAAGCTTTCTTT.

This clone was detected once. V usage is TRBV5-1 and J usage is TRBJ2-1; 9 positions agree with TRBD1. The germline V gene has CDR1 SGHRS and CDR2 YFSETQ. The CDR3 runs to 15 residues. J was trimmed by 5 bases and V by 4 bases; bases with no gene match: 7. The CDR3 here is CASSPRDRANNEQFF. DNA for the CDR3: TGCGCCAGCAGCCCCCGGGACAGGGCGAACAATGAGCAGTTCTTC.

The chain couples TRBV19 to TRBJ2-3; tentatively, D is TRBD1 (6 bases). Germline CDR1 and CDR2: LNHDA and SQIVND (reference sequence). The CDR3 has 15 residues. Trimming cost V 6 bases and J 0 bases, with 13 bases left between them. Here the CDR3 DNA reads TGTGCCAGTAGCTTGACAGGAGCTAGCACAGATACGCAGTATTTT. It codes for CASSLTGASTDTQYF. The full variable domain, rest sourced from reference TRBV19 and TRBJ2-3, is DGGITQSPKYLFRKEGQNVTLSCEQNLNHDAMYWYRQDPGQGLRLIYYSQIVNDFQKGDIAEGYSVSREKKESFPLTVTSAQKNPTAFYLCASSLTGASTDTQYFGPGTRLTVL.

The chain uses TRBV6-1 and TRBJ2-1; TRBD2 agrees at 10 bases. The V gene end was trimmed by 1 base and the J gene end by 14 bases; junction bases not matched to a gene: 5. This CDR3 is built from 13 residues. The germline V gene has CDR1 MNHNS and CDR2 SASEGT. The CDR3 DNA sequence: TGTGCCAGCAGTGAAGACCCTAGCGGGAGTGAGTTCTTC. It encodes CASSEDPSGSEFF.

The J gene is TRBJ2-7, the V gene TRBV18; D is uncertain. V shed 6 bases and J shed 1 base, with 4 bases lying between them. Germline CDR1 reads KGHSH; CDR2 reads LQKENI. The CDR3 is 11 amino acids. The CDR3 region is CASSASYEQYF. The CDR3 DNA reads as TGTGCCAGCTCCGCGTCCTACGAGCAGTACTTC.

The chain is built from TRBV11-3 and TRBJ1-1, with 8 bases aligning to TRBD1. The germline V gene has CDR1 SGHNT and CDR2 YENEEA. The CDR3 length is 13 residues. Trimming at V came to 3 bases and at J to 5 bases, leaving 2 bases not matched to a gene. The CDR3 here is CASSLTGETEAFF. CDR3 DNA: TGTGCCAGCAGCTTGACAGGGGAGACTGAAGCTTTCTTT.

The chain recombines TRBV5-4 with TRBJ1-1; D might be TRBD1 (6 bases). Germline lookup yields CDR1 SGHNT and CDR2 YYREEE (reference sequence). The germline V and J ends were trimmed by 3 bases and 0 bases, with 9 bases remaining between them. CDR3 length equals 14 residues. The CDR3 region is CASSWDTMNTEAFF. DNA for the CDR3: TGTGCCAGCAGCTGGGACACCATGAACACTGAAGCTTTCTTT. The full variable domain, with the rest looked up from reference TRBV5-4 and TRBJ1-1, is ETGVTQSPTHLIKTRGQQVTLRCSSQSGHNTVSWYQQALGQGPQFIFQYYREEENGRGNFPPRFSGLQFPNYSSELNVNALELDDSALYLCASSWDTMNTEAFFGQGTRLTVV.

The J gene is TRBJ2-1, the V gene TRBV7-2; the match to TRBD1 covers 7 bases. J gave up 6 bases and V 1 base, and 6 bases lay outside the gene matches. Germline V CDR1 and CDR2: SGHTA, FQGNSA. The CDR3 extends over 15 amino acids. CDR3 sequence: CASSLVWDSRNEQFF. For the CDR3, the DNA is TGTGCCAGCAGCTTAGTATGGGACAGCCGCAATGAGCAGTTCTTC.

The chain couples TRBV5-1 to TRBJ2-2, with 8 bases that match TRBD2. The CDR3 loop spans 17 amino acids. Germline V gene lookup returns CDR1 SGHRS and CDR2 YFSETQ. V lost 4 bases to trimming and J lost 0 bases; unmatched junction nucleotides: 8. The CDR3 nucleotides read TGCGCCAGCAGCCCAGACGCGACTAGCGCGAACACCGGGGAGCTGTTTTTT. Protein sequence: CASSPDATSANTGELFF.